The entry below gives a single T cell receptor (beta chain) sequence along with its context. This sample was included in a study of blood T cell repertoires in COVID-19. Study background: The origin of the acute and convalescent COVID-19 samples was the United States, Italy and Spain. Sample material is recorded as cDNA or gDNA derived from T cells, B-cell-depleted T cells, or PBMCs.

Authors' methods: Researchers report that nucleated cell counts were estimated from reference gene primer amplification. Sequenced by immunoSEQ multiplex PCR; TCRdb stores in-frame clones only, minus some. The V and J calls and clone size are taken from that table; D and trimming were inferred from the DNA. The sample has around 69,000 clones; 75% to 90% are singletons. Per germline, CDR1 LGHNA and CDR2 YNFKEQ. V was clipped by 4 bases and J by 10 bases; unmatched bases: 6. CDR3 size: 15 residues. V is TRBV4-2 and J is TRBJ2-1; 14 bases are a match to TRBD2. The clonotype originates from a woman in her fifties or sixties with active COVID-19. Input material: peripheral blood. The CDR3 DNA is TGTGCCAGCAGCCGCCCGGGACTAGCGGGAGAAGAGCAGTTCTTC. Translation gives CASSRPGLAGEEQFF.